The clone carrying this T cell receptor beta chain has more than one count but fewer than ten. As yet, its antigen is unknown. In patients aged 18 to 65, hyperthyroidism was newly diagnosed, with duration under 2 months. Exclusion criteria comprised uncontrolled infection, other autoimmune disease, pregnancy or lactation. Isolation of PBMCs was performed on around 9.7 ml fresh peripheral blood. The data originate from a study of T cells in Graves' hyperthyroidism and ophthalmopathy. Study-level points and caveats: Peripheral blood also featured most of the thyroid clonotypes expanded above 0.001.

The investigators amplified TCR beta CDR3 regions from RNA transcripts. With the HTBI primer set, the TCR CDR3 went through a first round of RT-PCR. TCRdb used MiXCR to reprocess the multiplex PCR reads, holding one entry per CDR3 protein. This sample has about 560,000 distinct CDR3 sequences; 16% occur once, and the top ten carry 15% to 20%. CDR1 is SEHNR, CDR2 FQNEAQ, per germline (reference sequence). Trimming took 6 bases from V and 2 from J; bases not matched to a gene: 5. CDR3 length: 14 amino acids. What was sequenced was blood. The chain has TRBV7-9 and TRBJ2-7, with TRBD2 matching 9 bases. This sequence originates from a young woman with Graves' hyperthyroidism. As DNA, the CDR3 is TGTGCCAGCAGAGCTAGCGGGGACCCCTACGAGCAGTACTTC. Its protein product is CASRASGDPYEQYF.